This TCR beta chain was identified during a study of early T cells in non-severe SARS-CoV-2 infection. The study, taken as a whole, reports: Using VDJdb, the matching emphasized anti-spike CD8 responses while missing private and CD4 specificities.

Each cDNA molecule carried a unique molecular identifier. TCRdb passed the 5' RACE reads through MiXCR, listing each CDR3 protein once. In the table there are fewer than 95,000 distinct CDR3 sequences, roughly 15% of which are singletons. A note on this clonotype: Its target is unknown.

CDR1 is SNHLY, CDR2 FYNNEI, per germline. Trimming pared 2 bases from V and 7 bases from J, leaving 6 bases between. The CDR3 is 13 residues long. This receptor was identified in an adult who was a healthcare worker with PCR-confirmed SARS-CoV-2 infection or an uninfected control (not recorded which). The chain has TRBV2 and TRBJ1-6, with D uncertain. The sample was whole blood, taken at baseline. Here the CDR3 DNA reads TGTGCCAGCAGTGAACCCTTGAATTCACCCCTCCACTTT. Amino acid sequence: CASSEPLNSPLHF.